This passage covers 32 T cell receptor beta chains from one sample sequenced in a study of a mutant IDH1 vaccine in newly diagnosed glioma. For these receptors, no antigen is known. The method was immunoSEQ multiplex PCR; TCRdb's version includes in-frame clones alone and lacks a portion of them. The sample consists of about 58,000 clones, about 86% of them appearing once. Time point specified: week 5, during vaccination. The investigators gave 300 ug of mutant IDH1 20-mer peptide in each vaccine dose, together with topical imiquimod. This specimen was PBMCs, taken from a glioma patient whose treatment included an IDH1 peptide vaccine. The receptor set was obtained from a woman aged 45-65 years with glioma.

This chain links TRBV6-5 with TRBJ2-6; D is unresolved. Trimming cost V 0 bases and J 3 bases, with 9 bases left between them. This CDR3 contains 16 residues. Germline lookup yields CDR1 MNHEY and CDR2 SVGAGI. The DNA of the CDR3 is TGTGCCAGCAGTTACTCCAGGACGGGTGGGGCCAACGTCCTGACTTTC. Protein: CASSYSRTGGANVLTF.

This chain links TRBV7-9 with TRBJ1-2; D is perhaps TRBD1 (6 bases). Trimming removed 4 bases from V and 8 bases from J, with 14 bases in between. The CDR3 spans 13 residues. From germline, CDR1 is SEHNR and CDR2 FQNEAQ (reference sequence). This CDR3 reads CASSSGGLGGYTF. The CDR3 DNA sequence: TGTGCCAGCAGCTCCGGGGGGCTGGGCGGCTACACCTTC.

This clone was counted between two and nine times. The chain carries TRBV6-1 and TRBJ1-5; a weak D match, TRBD1 (6 bases). Germline V CDR1 and CDR2: MNHNS, SASEGT. Between the trimmed V and J ends, which lost 2 bases and 4 bases, there was a span of 9 bases. CDR3 length: 14 amino acids. CDR3 sequence reads: CASSEQGSNQPQHF. In nucleotides, the CDR3 is TGTGCCAGCAGTGAACAGGGGTCAAATCAGCCCCAGCATTTT.

The table lists this clone with a count of one. The genes are TRBV27 and TRBJ2-5; 12 nucleotides align to TRBD2. Germline CDR1 reads MNHEY; CDR2 reads SMNVEV (reference sequence). V shed 2 bases and J 0 bases; nucleotides not matched to a gene: 4. The CDR3 is 17 amino acids. The CDR3, as DNA: TGTGCCAGCAGTTTAACTCTAGCGGGGGGGGACCAAGAGACCCAGTACTTC. It codes for CASSLTLAGGDQETQYF.

The chain joins TRBV15 to TRBJ1-2, with D maybe TRBD1 (6 bases). CDR3 length: 14 amino acids. The V end lost 5 bases, the J end lost 5 bases, and 15 bases lay between the germline ends. Germline V CDR1 and CDR2: LNHNV, YYDKDF (reference sequence). The DNA for the CDR3 is TGTGCCACCAGCCTGGGACATTTCGCATATGGCTACACCTTC. Its protein is CATSLGHFAYGYTF.

This clone has just one count. The chain links TRBV11-2 to TRBJ1-2; a possible D gene is TRBD1 (5 bases). Germline lookup yields CDR1 SGHAT and CDR2 FQNNGV. Between the trimmed V and J ends, which lost 0 bases and 4 bases, there was a span of 12 bases. The length of the CDR3 is 15 residues. This CDR3 reads CASSLESAGLYGYTF. CDR3 DNA: TGTGCCAGCAGCTTAGAGAGCGCGGGACTCTATGGCTACACCTTC.

The V and J genes are TRBV5-4 and TRBJ2-7; D perhaps matches TRBD2 (5 bases). Trimming shortened V by 4 bases and J by 4 bases, and 15 bases separated the two germline ends. CDR1 and CDR2 (germline): SGHNT, YYREEE (reference sequence). There are 14 residues in the CDR3. The CDR3 DNA reads TGTGCCAGCAGCCTAGGACTTGGCTCTTACGAGCAGTACTTC. Translated, it gives CASSLGLGSYEQYF. Variable domain in full (rest from reference TRBV5-4 and TRBJ2-7): ETGVTQSPTHLIKTRGQQVTLRCSSQSGHNTVSWYQQALGQGPQFIFQYYREEENGRGNFPPRFSGLQFPNYSSELNVNALELDDSALYLCASSLGLGSYEQYFGPGTRLTVT.

J is TRBJ1-5 and V is TRBV6-5, with D maybe TRBD1 (6 bases). This CDR3 spans 15 amino acids. The V end was cut by 10 bases, the J end by 2 bases, with 18 bases between. Looked up from germline, CDR1 is MNHEY and CDR2 is SVGAGI. Here the CDR3 DNA reads TGTGCCACCGGGACACCCTCTACGGGCAATCAGCCCCAGCATTTT. Translation: CATGTPSTGNQPQHF.

The gene calls are TRBV4-2 and TRBJ2-7; 7 positions match TRBD2. Germline CDR1 and CDR2: LGHNA and YNFKEQ. After removal of 1 base from V and 7 bases from J, the junction contained 10 bases not matched to a gene. This CDR3 region has 15 residues. In nucleotides, the CDR3 is TGTGCCAGCAGCCAAGTAAATTTAGGGCGGGGGGAGCAGTACTTC. This encodes CASSQVNLGRGEQYF.

The chain joins TRBV2 to TRBJ1-1; no clear D. V shed 6 bases and J shed 0 bases, with 8 bases lying between them. CDR1 is SNHLY and CDR2 is FYNNEI in the germline V gene. The CDR3 has 13 residues. The CDR3, as DNA: TGTGCCAGCAGCGACGGTATGAACACTGAAGCTTTCTTT. It encodes CASSDGMNTEAFF.

The chain uses TRBV2 and TRBJ2-3, with 13 bases identical to TRBD2. Germline CDR1 reads SNHLY; CDR2 reads FYNNEI. The CDR3 is made up of 15 amino acids. V lost 7 bases, J lost 2 bases, and 3 bases stayed unmatched. CDR3 nucleotides: TGTGCCAGCACCGGACTAGCGGGGGTCACAGATACGCAGTATTTT. Protein sequence: CASTGLAGVTDTQYF. Drawing the rest from reference TRBV2 and TRBJ2-3, the complete variable domain is EPEVTQTPSHQVTQMGQEVILRCVPISNHLYFYWYRQILGQKVEFLVSFYNNEISEKSEIFDDQFSVERPDGSNFTLKIRSTKLEDSAMYFCASTGLAGVTDTQYFGPGTRLTVL.

V is TRBV5-1 and J is TRBJ1-1; D remains ambiguous. Trimming pared 2 bases from V and 5 bases from J, leaving 16 bases between. There are 15 residues in the CDR3. Germline CDR1 reads SGHRS; CDR2 reads YFSETQ. The CDR3 sequence: CASSLGSGAGTEAFF. CDR3 bases: TGCGCCAGCAGCTTAGGTTCGGGCGCGGGAACTGAAGCTTTCTTT.

This chain connects TRBV21-1 to TRBJ1-5. TRBV21-1 constitutes a pseudogene. This CDR3 region has 16 residues. The CDR3 region has the DNA TGTGCCAGCAGCAAAGGGTGGCGGGACACCTATCAGCCCCAGCATTTT. Translating it yields CASSKGWRDTYQPQHF.

The chain uses TRBV14 and TRBJ2-3; no clear D gene. V lost 1 base, J lost 4 bases, and 0 bases lay in between. CDR1 SGHDN and CDR2 FVKESK come from the germline V gene. The CDR3 loop spans 11 amino acids. The CDR3 region is CASSQADTQYF. The CDR3 nucleotides are TGTGCCAGCAGCCAAGCAGATACGCAGTATTTT.

This clone was observed a few times. This chain connects TRBV2 to TRBJ1-6; unclear D gene. This CDR3 is built from 14 residues. Trimming pared 7 bases from V and 7 bases from J, leaving 14 bases between. Germline V gene lookup returns CDR1 SNHLY and CDR2 FYNNEI. The CDR3 DNA sequence: TGTGCCAGCACCCCGGGAGTCGGAAATTCACCCCTCCACTTT. This translates into CASTPGVGNSPLHF.

The rearrangement links TRBV19 to TRBJ2-1; possibly TRBD2 for D (6 bases). The CDR3 loop spans 14 amino acids. V was shortened by 1 base and J by 10 bases, with 14 bases between the two germline ends. The germline gives CDR1 LNHDA, CDR2 SQIVND (reference sequence). CDR3: CASSIVGGDGEQFF. CDR3 coding DNA: TGTGCCAGTAGTATAGTAGGAGGGGACGGCGAGCAGTTCTTC.

This rearrangement joins TRBV6-1 to TRBJ2-3; D uncertain. The germline CDR1 and CDR2 sequences are MNHNS and SASEGT. This CDR3 is built from 12 residues. The V end lost 6 bases, the J end lost 4 bases, and 8 bases lay between the germline ends. CDR3: CASRHHADTQYF. CDR3 DNA: TGTGCCAGCAGACACCACGCAGATACGCAGTATTTT.

The genes are TRBV4-3 and TRBJ2-4, with D unresolved. This CDR3 is 15 amino acids long. CDR1 and CDR2 (germline): LGHNA, YSLEER. V dropped 0 bases and J dropped 6 bases, with 12 bases sitting between them. The CDR3 region is CASSQDVGWGNIQYF. DNA for the CDR3: TGCGCCAGCAGCCAAGATGTCGGGTGGGGAAACATTCAGTACTTC.

The V call is TRBV7-9, the J call TRBJ2-3; tentative D call: TRBD1 (6 bases). Germline lookup yields CDR1 SEHNR and CDR2 FQNEAQ (reference sequence). This CDR3 has 13 residues. V was cut by 1 base and J by 6 bases, with 8 bases left in between. CDR3: CASSLGTADTQYF. DNA of the CDR3: TGTGCCAGCAGCTTAGGGACAGCCGATACGCAGTATTTT.

This sequence joins TRBV6-5 and TRBJ1-1; D perhaps matches TRBD1 (5 bases). The CDR3 length is 13 residues. Trimming removed 6 bases at V and 4 bases at J, with 12 bases between. Germline-derived CDR1 and CDR2 are MNHEY and SVGAGI. The CDR3 is CASSRFGGTEAFF. CDR3 DNA: TGTGCCAGCAGCCGCTTCGGGGGCACTGAAGCTTTCTTT.

The chain joins TRBV6-6 to TRBJ2-3, with D possibly being TRBD2 (7 bases). CDR3 length: 14 residues. Trimming cost V 8 bases and J 1 base, with 13 bases left between them. Germline CDR1 MNHNY, CDR2 SVGAGI (reference sequence). CDR3 bases: TGTGCCAGCCACGGGGGGCGGGGCACAGATACGCAGTATTTT. Translating gives CASHGGRGTDTQYF.

V gene TRBV7-6 combines with J gene TRBJ1-5, with no clear D. The V end lost 4 bases, the J end lost 4 bases, and 8 bases lay between the germline ends. The germline CDR1 and CDR2 sequences are SGHVS and FNYEAQ. The CDR3 extends over 13 amino acids. The CDR3: CASSSDLNQPQHF. CDR3 bases: TGTGCCAGCAGCTCAGACCTTAATCAGCCCCAGCATTTT. Together with reference TRBV7-6 and TRBJ1-5, the CDR3 gives the full variable domain: GAGVSQSPRYKVTKRGQDVALRCDPISGHVSLYWYRQALGQGPEFLTYFNYEAQQDKSGLPNDRFSAERPEGSISTLTIQRTEQRDSAMYRCASSSDLNQPQHFGDGTRLSIL.

V gene TRBV10-3 combines with J gene TRBJ1-1, with D maybe TRBD1 (5 bases). The CDR3 has 12 amino acids. Germline V gene sequence: CDR1 ENHRY, CDR2 SYGVKD. Trimming pared 10 bases from V and 4 bases from J, leaving 13 bases between. The CDR3 nucleotides are TGTGCCACGCACAGCGGGACCACTGAAGCTTTCTTT. This codes for CATHSGTTEAFF.

The genes are TRBV4-3 and TRBJ2-5; D tentatively fits TRBD1 or TRBD2 (5 bases each). Trimming removed 0 bases from V and 5 bases from J, with 16 bases in between. The CDR3 is 16 residues long. Looked up from germline, CDR1 is LGHNA and CDR2 is YSLEER. The CDR3 DNA is TGCGCCAGCAGCCAAGATTTAGGGGACGGGGCCGAGACCCAGTACTTC. This translates into CASSQDLGDGAETQYF.

The genes are TRBV9 and TRBJ1-4; D ambiguous. V was shortened by 2 bases and J by 8 bases, with 13 bases between the two germline ends. In germline, CDR1 is SGDLS, CDR2 YYNGEE. The CDR3 sequence is 14 residues long. Here the CDR3 DNA reads TGTGCCAGCAGCGTTGGGTCTGGAGGAGAAAAACTGTTTTTT. Its protein is CASSVGSGGEKLFF.

The chain employs TRBV18 and TRBJ1-5; D is perhaps TRBD1 (6 bases). The CDR3 is 14 residues long. CDR1 is KGHSH, CDR2 LQKENI, per germline. V lost 5 bases and J 3 bases, leaving 11 bases between the germline ends. CDR3 protein: CASSSRQDNQPQHF. DNA of the CDR3: TGTGCCAGCTCATCCCGACAGGACAATCAGCCCCAGCATTTT. Full variable domain (outside the CDR3, taken from reference TRBV18 and TRBJ1-5): NAGVMQNPRHLVRRRGQEARLRCSPMKGHSHVYWYRQLPEEGLKFMVYLQKENIIDESGMPKERFSAEFPKEGPSILRIQQVVRGDSAAYFCASSSRQDNQPQHFGDGTRLSIL.

This clone has just one count. The V and J genes are TRBV5-1 and TRBJ1-1, with 8 positions matching TRBD1. The CDR3 length is 16 residues. Germline V lookup: CDR1 SGHRS, CDR2 YFSETQ. V shed 4 bases, J shed 0 bases, and the junction held 8 bases outside the gene matches. CDR3 sequence: CASSPRRTGMNTEAFF. In DNA, the CDR3 is TGCGCCAGCAGCCCCCGCCGGACAGGGATGAACACTGAAGCTTTCTTT.

The chain carries TRBV10-3 and TRBJ2-5; D is unresolved. The germline gives CDR1 ENHRY, CDR2 SYGVKD. Trimming took off 4 bases at V and 5 bases at J, with 17 bases between the two ends. This CDR3 is built from 15 residues. CDR3 sequence (DNA): TGTGCCATCAGTGTTACTACCCCAGGAATCGAGACCCAGTACTTC. Protein product: CAISVTTPGIETQYF.

In this sample, this clone turned up once. The chain employs TRBV2 and TRBJ1-2, with a tentative D call TRBD1 (6 bases). The germline V and J ends were trimmed by 2 bases and 5 bases, with 15 bases remaining between them. Germline CDR1 SNHLY, CDR2 FYNNEI. CDR3 size: 15 residues. Written as DNA, the CDR3 is TGTGCCAGCAGTGAATTAAAGACAGGTTTTTATGGCTACACCTTC. Translating gives CASSELKTGFYGYTF. Supplemented by reference TRBV2 and TRBJ1-2, the full variable domain reads EPEVTQTPSHQVTQMGQEVILRCVPISNHLYFYWYRQILGQKVEFLVSFYNNEISEKSEIFDDQFSVERPDGSNFTLKIRSTKLEDSAMYFCASSELKTGFYGYTFGSGTRLTVV.

This chain uses TRBV21-1 with TRBJ2-7; the D call in the table, TRBD2, was not verified against the DNA. TRBV21-1 is shown as a pseudogene. The CDR3 length is 16 residues. CDR3 DNA: TGTGCCAGCAGCAAAGTTGGGGGGGACTACAACACCGAGCAGTACTTC. This codes for CASSKVGGDYNTEQYF.

The rearrangement links TRBV7-2 to TRBJ2-7; no reliable D call. The length of the CDR3 is 15 residues. Germline V gives CDR1 SGHTA, CDR2 FQGNSA. The V end lost 3 bases, the J end lost 3 bases, and 15 bases lay between the germline ends. CDR3 amino acids: CASSLRQDDYYEQYF. In nucleotides, the CDR3 is TGTGCCAGCAGCTTGAGGCAGGATGATTACTACGAGCAGTACTTC.

The chain employs TRBV6-1 and TRBJ1-1; the D gene is possibly TRBD1 (5 bases). Trimming shortened V by 7 bases and J by 3 bases, and 15 bases separated the two germline ends. Germline CDR1 MNHNS, CDR2 SASEGT. CDR3 length equals 14 residues. The CDR3 DNA sequence: TGTGCCAGCAAGAAGGGGATCTTCGACACTGAAGCTTTCTTT. It translates to CASKKGIFDTEAFF.